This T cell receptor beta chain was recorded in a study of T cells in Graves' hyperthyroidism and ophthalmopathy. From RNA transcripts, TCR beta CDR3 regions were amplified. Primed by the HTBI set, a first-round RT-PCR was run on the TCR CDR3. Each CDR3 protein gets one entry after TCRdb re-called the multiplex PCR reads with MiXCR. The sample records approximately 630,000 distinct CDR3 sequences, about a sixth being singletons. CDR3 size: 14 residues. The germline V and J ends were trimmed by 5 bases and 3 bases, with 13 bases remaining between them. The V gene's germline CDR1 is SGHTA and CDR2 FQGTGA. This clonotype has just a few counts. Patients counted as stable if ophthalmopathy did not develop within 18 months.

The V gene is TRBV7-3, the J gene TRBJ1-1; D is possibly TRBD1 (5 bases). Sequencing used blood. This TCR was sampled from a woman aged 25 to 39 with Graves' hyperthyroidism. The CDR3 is CASSGRVGDTEAFF. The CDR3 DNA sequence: TGTGCCAGCAGCGGAAGGGTGGGGGACACTGAAGCTTTCTTT.